This record concerns one TCR beta chain sequence. The antigen it binds to is not known. No qualities accompany the bases; no much larger clone lies one base away. Libraries came from the immunoSEQ multiplex PCR assay. For the multiplex PCR, a mixture combining 60 forward primers for TCR Vbeta segments and 13 reverse primers for TCR Jbeta segments was used. Amplification of the CDR3 region of rearranged TCR beta genes was performed with a multiplex PCR assay on genomic DNA. The amplified TCR beta libraries were sequenced on the Illumina HiSeq System as 87-base-pair reads. Concerning the study's data processing: A later analysis counted 65 million to 90 million unique TCR beta chains across the roughly 700 repertoires, and some 12 million of these chains were shared by at least two donors. Raw reads were error-corrected and collapsed into unique sequences with a nearest-neighbor algorithm that merged closely related sequences to remove PCR and sequencing errors. Alignment of CDR3 sequences to IMGT reference sequences was used to assign V, D and J gene segments. For a sequence to be retained, a match of at least six nucleotides to both a V gene segment and a J gene segment was required. Rearrangements were called productive when the CDR3 lacked stop codons and stayed in frame with V and J; all others were non-productive. CDR3 was defined according to IMGT convention as the region running from the second conserved V-encoded cysteine to the conserved J-encoded phenylalanine. Sequences without an unambiguous match to a single V gene segment were excluded from the earlier analysis of several hundred of the donors. In an earlier analysis of a few hundred of the donors, V segments were called functional above 56.7% productive rearrangements and were called segregating when the between-donor standard deviation exceeded 5%. A statistical classification framework was built for diagnosing cytomegalovirus status from the catalog of TCR beta chain sequences. In a later analysis, TCR nucleotide sequences were compared against IMGT/GENE-DB human TR gene sequences so that V and J genes could be assigned. In a later analysis, CDR3 sequences and most-parsimonious VDJ recombination scenarios were assigned using the TCRdist pipeline. In a later analysis, every TCR beta chain was defined by the combination of its CDR3 amino acid sequence and its V-gene family, and reads without a unique V-gene family were dropped. To address suspected cross-contamination and a sequencing artifact, a later analysis removed around 590 highly shared, low-generation-probability nucleotide sequences. In a later analysis, a clonal expansion index for each public chain was calculated from normalized within-repertoire ranks of inferred template counts. Generation probabilities in a later analysis came from a VDJ recombination model fitted to out-of-frame rearrangements, and those results were checked against IGoR. Hypergeometric tests were used in a later analysis to score TCR-TCR, TCR-HLA and TCR-CMV co-occurrence, with a repertoire-size bias correction applied to the TCR pairs. False discovery rates were estimated in a later analysis by permuting HLA or CMV assignments 20 times. In a later analysis, co-occurring TCRs were grouped using DBSCAN, with TCRdist sequence similarity added in when clustering inside HLA-allele-positive subsets. Repertoires with fewer than 30,000 or more than 120,000 public chains, plus five repertoires with anomalous nucleotide sharing, were excluded from co-occurrence clustering. The clones in this table, taken by TCRdb from immuneACCESS, are in-frame only. Not every clone is retained; where verified, under half of the shortfall comes from an unresolved V gene, and the cause of the rest is unknown. Clone size and the V and J calls come from that table; the DNA yielded D and trimming. This sample comprises 70,000 to 100,000 clones, around 80% of them detected only once. The biggest ten clones account for roughly 25% of the sample.

This entry is derived from a study of cytomegalovirus exposure and HLA in healthy donors (TCRdb year 2017). As for the study more broadly: In an earlier analysis of some 610 of the donors, 250 to 300 Gb of sequence data and 117 million unique TCR beta sequences from 180 million or so T cells were reported. Around 320 gigabases of sequencing data and roughly 90 million unique TCR sequences were included in an early release covering about 700 HLA-typed donors. Of the roughly 400 genotyped donors, more than 75% were placed in the genetic ancestry cluster associated with self-reported Caucasian donors. The aim of the study was to test whether cataloging public T cell receptors could identify signatures of past pathogen exposure. Using immunosequencing, the study profiled T cell repertoires from 550 to 750 subjects and related those repertoires to cytomegalovirus serostatus. Besides the first cohort of under 700 subjects, a separate validation cohort made up of 90 to 150 different subjects was used. To predict cytomegalovirus infection status, the study combined high-throughput TCR immunosequencing, statistical association of individual TCRs with disease status, and machine learning. In a later analysis, previously published TCR beta repertoires from 600 to 850 donors were re-analyzed and high-resolution HLA genotyping was added so that TCR occurrence patterns could be studied. In the later analysis, no new phenotypic data were used to find candidate immune exposures; instead, reliance was placed on TCR beta sequences and their occurrence across donors. An earlier analysis of roughly 600 of the donors used high-throughput TCR beta sequencing to judge whether each TCR beta V gene segment behaved as functional or pseudogenic. Alongside the repertoire data, information on donor age, sex, ethnicity and CMV serostatus was compiled. A later genetic analysis took genome-wide SNP genotypes for about 60% of the roughly 670 donors and used that subset as a discovery cohort. Every repertoire in the discovery cohort had been generated on one and the same sequencing platform. HLA typing covered class I and class II loci at four-digit resolution. Typing coverage varied by locus: roughly 629-640 donors for A, B, C, DRB1 and DQB1; about 520 for DQA1; about 590 for DPA1; more than 450 for DPB1. Because of strong linkage in the cohort, roughly five DR-DQ haplotypes were treated as single units for association and clustering. Across approximately 400 genotyped donors of the cohort, an average of roughly 230,000 unique TCR beta nucleotide sequences per donor were sequenced, and roughly 20% of those sequences were non-productive. Overall study outcomes, separate from this receptor: Assigning TCR associations to individual alleles was difficult when HLA alleles, especially DR and DQ, strongly co-occurred. Presence/absence analyses assumed roughly uniform sequencing depth across donors, an assumption that may not hold. Because HLA typing was unavailable for some donors at each locus, only the typed subset was used in association tests. Three of the identified cytomegalovirus-associated TCR beta chains were confirmed in vitro to be specific for cytomegalovirus antigens. Linkage disequilibrium might explain the correlated functional status among segregating V segments, but an unknown experimental factor could not be excluded. The authors suggested that the approach could potentially be extended to other disease states and immunological phenotypes. A later analysis found that most CMV-associated TCR beta chains appeared HLA-restricted, with HLA associations seemingly driven largely by CMV exposure. Broadly in line with IMGT annotations, most TCR beta V segments showed up in productive rearrangements about 87% or about 30% of the time in an earlier analysis of several hundred of the donors. Cytomegalovirus status was reported to be diagnosed by the classifier with high specificity and sensitivity in both the original and validation cohorts. Immune exposure information for the cohort was limited to CMV serostatus. In this cohort, only TCR beta chains were sequenced, and detectable features were limited by the absence of alpha or paired-chain data. Because counts were too low, 15 or so rarely observed V segments, including chromosome 9 orphons, were excluded from the earlier analysis of some 540 of the donors. V-gene and J-gene trimming of TCR beta chains was associated with a missense DCLRE1C variant in a later genetic analysis, and the association was replicated in an independent cohort. In a later analysis, HLA-associated TCR beta chains were found to be more clonally expanded and to have lower generation probabilities than equally common non-associated chains. According to a later analysis, TCR association rates differed among HLA loci, with DRB1 alleles showing the most associated TCRs and HLA-C alleles showing the fewest. A further reported finding was that TCR beta sequences accurately predicted the HLA-A and HLA-B alleles for most subjects in the first cohort. The sequencing pipeline was judged likely to have produced a cluster of highly shared sequence variants as a technical artifact. At a false discovery rate of 0.05, a later analysis linked about 17,000 TCR beta sequences to specific HLA alleles. While some public TCRs were present in many individuals, most TCR sequences turned up only very rarely across donors. The study listed 150 to 200 TCR beta chains as associated with cytomegalovirus. Several of the top co-occurrence clusters appeared to be linked to parvovirus B19, influenza, CMV and Epstein-Barr virus, according to a later analysis. A later genetic analysis reported fewer N-insertions in productive TCRs among donors in an Asian-associated ancestry cluster than the roughly 700-donor mean. Because the 87-base-pair reads could not distinguish some IMGT-functional V segments, including TRBV6-2 and TRBV6-3, those segments were excluded.

The cohort consisted of 666 healthy bone marrow donors. At the time of sampling, every cohort member was nominally healthy, though immune exposures that went unrecorded were likely present. The donor was CMV seropositive and was included in the group of 250 to 300 seropositive cohort members. A peripheral blood sample was provided by each donor, and peripheral blood mononuclear cells were used for TCR beta sequencing. Genomic DNA was extracted from the blood cell samples with the Qiagen DNeasy Blood Extraction Kit. Deletion took 6 bases off V and 1 base off J, with a span of 12 bases between the germline ends. The germline V gene supplies CDR1 SGHTA and CDR2 FQGNSA. The CDR3, from cysteine to phenylalanine, totals 14 residues. Only the CDR3 DNA is retained, 42 bases long and in frame from the first base.

The source is a woman between 45 and 60 years old in good health and CMV-seropositive. The material sequenced was PBMCs. This sequence uses TRBV7-2 and TRBJ2-5; the D segment cannot be called with confidence. The bases read TGTGCCAGCAGTCCCTCTAGGCTCCAAGAGACCCAGTACTTC. The encoded protein is CASSPSRLQETQYF.